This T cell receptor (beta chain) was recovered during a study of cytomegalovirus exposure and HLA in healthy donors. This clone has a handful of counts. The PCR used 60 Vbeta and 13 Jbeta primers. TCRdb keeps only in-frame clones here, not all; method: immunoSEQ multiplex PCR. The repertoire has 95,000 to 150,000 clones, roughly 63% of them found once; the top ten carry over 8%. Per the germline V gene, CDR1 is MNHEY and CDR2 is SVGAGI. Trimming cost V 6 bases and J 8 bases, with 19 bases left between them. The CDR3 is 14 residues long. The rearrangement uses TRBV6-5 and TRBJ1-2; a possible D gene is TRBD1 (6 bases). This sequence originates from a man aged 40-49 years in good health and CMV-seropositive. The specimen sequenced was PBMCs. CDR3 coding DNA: TGTGCCAGCAGGGGAGCCTTAGGGGGGGAAGGCTACACCTTC. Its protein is CASRGALGGEGYTF.